Described below is a single TCR beta chain sequence and its context. Antigen unknown. The sample is drawn from a study of cytomegalovirus exposure and HLA in healthy donors. 60 Vbeta and 13 Jbeta primers were used in PCR. Authors' data handling: An analysis performed later counted 75 million to 80 million unique TCR beta chains (roughly 10 million of them shared). Measured with immunoSEQ multiplex PCR; TCRdb has only the in-frame clones, and not every one. That table is the source of V, J and clone size, and D and trimming were worked out from the DNA. The sample carries some 120,000 clones, 75% recorded once. Germline CDR1 and CDR2: SGHTA and FQGNSA. The CDR3 is 12 amino acids. With 6 bases removed from V and 4 bases from J, the gap between germline ends came to 6 bases. General study results and limits: A later analysis showed TCR association rates differing by HLA locus, peaking at DRB1 and lowest at HLA-C. It was assumed in the presence/absence analyses that sequencing depth was roughly uniform across donors.

Input material: PBMCs. This receptor was taken from a woman aged 45-60 years in good health and CMV-seronegative. The V call is TRBV7-2, the J call TRBJ1-4; D gene ambiguous. The CDR3 loop reads CASSLVNEKLFF. For the CDR3, the DNA is TGTGCCAGCAGTCTAGTTAATGAAAAACTGTTTTTT. The full variable domain, in which reference TRBV7-2 and TRBJ1-4 provide the parts outside the CDR3, is GAGVSQSPSNKVTEKGKDVELRCDPISGHTALYWYRQSLGQGLEFLIYFQGNSAPDKSGLPSDRFSAERTGGSVSTLTIQRTQQEDSAVYLCASSLVNEKLFFGSGTQLSVL.